Ten or more counts support the clone carrying this T cell receptor (beta chain). Its target is not known. The CDR3 extends over 15 amino acids. Germline V gene sequence: CDR1 SGHTA, CDR2 FQGTGA. Germline trimming cut 2 bases from V and 7 bases from J; bases unmatched to any gene: 8. This entry comes from a study of T cells in Graves' hyperthyroidism and ophthalmopathy. Study outcomes and limitations: Before onset, by a median of approximately 6.8 months, the model predicted ophthalmopathy.

Amplified TCR beta CDR3 regions derived from RNA transcripts. The TCR CDR3 first-round RT-PCR relied on the HTBI primer set. TCRdb called the multiplex PCR reads again in MiXCR, with one record for every CDR3 protein. The repertoire consists of approximately 640,000 distinct CDR3 sequences, with 15% to 20% occurring once and the leading ten covering less than 4.5%. The PBMCs were taken from approximately 9.7 ml of fresh peripheral blood. This chain uses TRBV7-3 with TRBJ2-1; 7 nucleotides match TRBD1. The sequencing input was blood. The TCR was taken from a woman aged 25 to 45 with Graves' hyperthyroidism. This chain's CDR3 is CASSLGDRVGNEQFF. DNA of the CDR3: TGTGCCAGCAGCTTAGGAGACAGGGTAGGGAATGAGCAGTTCTTC.